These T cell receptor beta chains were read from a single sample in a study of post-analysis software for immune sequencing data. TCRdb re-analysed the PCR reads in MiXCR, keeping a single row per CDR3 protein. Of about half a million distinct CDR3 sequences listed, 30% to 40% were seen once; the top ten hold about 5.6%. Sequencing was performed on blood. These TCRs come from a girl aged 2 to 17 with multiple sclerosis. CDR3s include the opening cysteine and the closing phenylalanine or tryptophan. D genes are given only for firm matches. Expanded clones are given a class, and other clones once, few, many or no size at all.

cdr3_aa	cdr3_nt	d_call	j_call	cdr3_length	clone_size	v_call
CASSESQGRESPLHF	TGTGCCAGCAGCGAAAGCCAGGGGAGGGAATCACCCCTCCACTTT	NA	TRBJ1-6	15	NA	TRBV6-1
CATSVGVNTEAFF	TGTGCCACCAGTGTGGGGGTTAACACTGAAGCTTTCTTT	NA	TRBJ1-1	13	NA	TRBV24-1
CASSYIPATTSRADEQFF	TGTGCCAGCAGTTACATTCCGGCGACGACTAGTCGGGCCGATGAGCAGTTCTTC	NA	TRBJ2-1	18	NA	TRBV6-5
CSAPGQVSYNSPLHF	TGCAGTGCTCCGGGACAGGTCTCCTATAATTCACCCCTCCACTTT	TRBD1	TRBJ1-6	15	few	TRBV20-1
CASSQEGAGRFTEAFF	TGCGCCAGCAGCCAAGAAGGGGCAGGAAGATTCACTGAAGCTTTCTTT	NA	TRBJ1-1	16	NA	TRBV4-1
CASSRDRVTNEQFF	TGTGCCAGCAGTCGGGACAGGGTTACGAATGAGCAGTTCTTC	TRBD1	TRBJ2-1	14	few	TRBV7-6
CASSLSRAWQGKTQYF	TGTGCCAGCAGTTTGTCCCGCGCATGGCAGGGGAAGACCCAGTACTTC	NA	TRBJ2-5	16	NA	TRBV27
CASSSLGGYNEQFF	TGTGCCAGCAGCTCGCTGGGAGGATACAATGAGCAGTTCTTC	NA	TRBJ2-1	14	few	TRBV7-9
CSARGGPDVVNTEAFF	TGCAGTGCTAGAGGCGGCCCCGACGTAGTGAACACTGAAGCTTTCTTT	NA	TRBJ1-1	16	NA	TRBV20-1
CASNLGIGQPQHF	TGTGCCAGTAATTTAGGGATCGGACAGCCCCAGCATTTT	NA	TRBJ1-5	13	NA	TRBV19
CASSLVRTPNTEAFF	TGTGCCAGCAGCTTAGTTCGGACCCCGAACACTGAAGCTTTCTTT	NA	TRBJ1-1	15	NA	TRBV11-2
CASGYLDTQYF	TGTGCCAGCGGGTACCTAGATACGCAGTATTTT	NA	TRBJ2-3	11	once	TRBV25-1
CASSLLLGQNYNEQFF	TGTGCCAGCAGTTTATTGTTGGGACAGAACTACAATGAGCAGTTCTTC	TRBD1	TRBJ2-1	16	NA	TRBV12-3/TRBV12-4
CSANSPGTGGSEQYF	TGCAGTGCTAACAGTCCCGGGACAGGGGGGAGCGAGCAGTACTTC	TRBD1	TRBJ2-7	15	NA	TRBV20-1
CASSLKGAVSPLHF	TGTGCCAGCAGTTTAAAGGGGGCAGTGTCACCCCTCCACTTT	TRBD1	TRBJ1-6	14	NA	TRBV27
CASSPRTEDTQYF	TGTGCCAGCAGCCCACGGACTGAGGATACGCAGTATTTT	NA	TRBJ2-3	13	NA	TRBV11-3
CAGSHSWGSGGGEQFF	TGTGCCGGCAGCCACAGCTGGGGTAGCGGGGGGGGTGAGCAGTTCTTC	TRBD2	TRBJ2-1	16	NA	TRBV12-3/TRBV12-4
CSARDAGTGGAGGNNEQFF	TGCAGTGCTAGAGATGCCGGGACAGGGGGAGCGGGGGGGAACAATGAGCAGTTCTTC	NA	TRBJ2-1	19	few	TRBV20-1
CSVVPGGRTDMQYF	TGCAGCGTGGTCCCCGGGGGGCGCACAGATATGCAGTATTTT	NA	TRBJ2-3	14	NA	TRBV29-1
CASSYRNTEAFF	TGTGCCAGCTCGTACAGAAACACTGAAGCTTTCTTT	NA	TRBJ1-1	12	NA	TRBV2
CASSRDTEAFF	TGTGCCAGTTCGAGGGACACTGAAGCTTTCTTT	NA	TRBJ1-1	11	NA	TRBV6-2/TRBV6-3
CASSSPGGTYEQYF	TGTGCCAGCAGCTCCCCCGGGGGAACCTACGAGCAGTACTTC	NA	TRBJ2-7	14	NA	TRBV9
CASSARGIGYNEQFF	TGTGCCAGCAGCGCCCGGGGGATAGGGTACAATGAGCAGTTCTTC	NA	TRBJ2-1	15	once	TRBV7-3
CASSGEGPDTQYF	TGTGCCAGCAGCGGTGAGGGCCCAGATACGCAGTATTTT	NA	TRBJ2-3	13	NA	TRBV6-4
CASSFARETQYF	TGTGCCAGCAGCTTTGCTCGAGAGACCCAGTACTTC	NA	TRBJ2-5	12	NA	TRBV7-8
CASSPAVRGDMNTEAFF	TGTGCCAGCAGCCCCGCGGTGAGGGGGGATATGAACACTGAAGCTTTCTTT	NA	TRBJ1-1	17	once	TRBV9
CATSDPQPSGANVLTF	TGTGCCACCAGTGATCCTCAGCCCTCTGGGGCCAACGTCCTGACTTTC	NA	TRBJ2-6	16	few	TRBV24-1
CASSPRANKHNEQFF	TGTGCCAGCAGCCCCCGGGCCAATAAGCACAATGAGCAGTTCTTC	NA	TRBJ2-1	15	NA	TRBV11-2